This T cell receptor (beta chain) was sequenced in a study of OX40 agonist ivuxolimab in advanced cancers. This CDR3 comprises 10 residues. Germline V gene sequence: CDR1 DFQATT, CDR2 SNEGSKA (reference sequence). V lost 7 bases and J 3 bases, leaving 6 bases between the germline ends. Profiled with immunoSEQ multiplex PCR; TCRdb holds only in-frame clones, not every one. The sample consists of 70,000 to 80,000 clones, 81% of them appearing once. As to this clone: Its antigen is still unknown.

Broader study findings: CD4+ T cells averaged fewer expanded clones than CD8+ T cells.

Sequenced material: CD4+ or CD8+ T cells sorted from blood, taken in a trial of the OX40 agonist ivuxolimab. The chain has TRBV20-1 and TRBJ2-5; D gene unclear. This sequence originates from an adult with an advanced solid tumor such as melanoma, head and neck, liver or kidney cancer. The CDR3: CSVSKETQYF. DNA for the CDR3: TGCAGTGTTTCAAAAGAGACCCAGTACTTC.